A selection of T cell receptor beta chains follows, all from one sample in a study of response to subunit inactivated influenza vaccine. Each CDR3 protein is one row after TCRdb ran MiXCR on the RT-PCR reads. The sample has about 650,000 distinct CDR3 sequences, 14% seen once. The sample in question was PBMCs from blood, obtained around 14 days before vaccination. The receptors derive from a man aged 50 or older who received an inactivated influenza vaccine. Both conserved end residues are part of each CDR3. Each record gives: V gene, D gene, clone size, J gene, CDR3 protein, CDR3 DNA. D genes are given only for firm matches. Part of the rows lack a size; the others show once, few, many or a class for expanded clones.

TRBV20-1,NA,many,TRBJ2-1,CSARRVNGFTNEQFF,TGCAGTGCTAGACGGGTGAACGGGTTCACTAATGAGCAGTTCTTC
TRBV6-2/TRBV6-3,TRBD2,NA,TRBJ2-3,CASSYSMSLAGGDTQYF,TGTGCCAGCAGTTACTCGATGTCCCTAGCGGGAGGAGATACGCAGTATTTT
TRBV7-6,NA,few,TRBJ2-1,CASSLETQGNEQFF,TGTGCCAGCAGCTTGGAGACGCAGGGCAATGAGCAGTTCTTC
TRBV7-9,NA,NA,TRBJ2-3,CASSLDHGIPSTDTQYF,TGTGCCAGCAGCTTAGACCACGGCATCCCCAGCACAGATACGCAGTATTTT
TRBV28,TRBD1,many,TRBJ2-5,CASSFSLGTGGETQYF,TGTGCCAGCAGTTTTTCCCTGGGGACAGGGGGGGAGACCCAGTACTTC
TRBV7-3,NA,few,TRBJ1-6,CASSLTSTDNSPLHF,TGTGCCAGCAGCTTAACGTCTACAGATAATTCACCCCTCCACTTT
TRBV5-1,TRBD1,NA,TRBJ1-1,CASSRTTGALMNTEAFF,TGCGCCAGCAGCCGTACGACAGGGGCCTTAATGAACACTGAAGCTTTCTTT
TRBV29-1,NA,NA,TRBJ2-7,CSVNLGSYEQYF,TGCAGCGTTAACCTGGGATCCTACGAGCAGTACTTC
TRBV10-3,NA,few,TRBJ1-5,CAISESTGTNQPQHF,TGTGCCATCAGTGAAAGTACAGGGACTAATCAGCCCCAGCATTTT
TRBV12-3/TRBV12-4,NA,NA,TRBJ2-7,CASSLDWSYEQYF,TGTGCCAGCAGCTTGGATTGGTCCTACGAGCAGTACTTC
TRBV11-1,NA,NA,TRBJ1-1,CASSLVNVWGRGGTEAFF,TGTGCCAGCAGCTTGGTTAATGTATGGGGCAGGGGTGGCACTGAAGCTTTCTTT
TRBV5-1,NA,NA,TRBJ1-2,CASSPTGPNYGYTF,TGCGCCAGCAGCCCGACAGGACCTAACTATGGCTACACCTTC
TRBV3-1,NA,NA,TRBJ2-1,CASSLTVPPGDEQFF,TGTGCCAGCAGCCTTACAGTGCCACCGGGGGATGAGCAGTTCTTC
TRBV7-2,TRBD2,NA,TRBJ2-5,CASSSPAGARKETQYF,TGTGCCAGCAGCTCACCAGCGGGAGCCCGCAAAGAGACCCAGTACTTC
TRBV5-1,NA,many,TRBJ2-1,CASSFSRSSYNEQFF,TGCGCCAGCAGCTTCAGTAGGAGCTCCTACAATGAGCAGTTCTTC
TRBV21-1,NA,NA,TRBJ1-1,CASSETGHMNTEAFF,TGTGCCAGCAGCGAAACGGGACATATGAACACTGAAGCTTTCTTT
TRBV7-3,TRBD2,many,TRBJ2-3,CASSLTRLAGADTQYF,TGTGCCAGCAGCTTAACTCGACTAGCGGGAGCAGATACGCAGTATTTT
TRBV29-1,NA,NA,TRBJ2-7,CSVGGTGEQYF,TGCAGCGTTGGCGGGACGGGGGAGCAGTACTTC
TRBV7-9,NA,few,TRBJ2-3,CASSLTEGPTDTQYF,TGTGCCAGCAGCCTTACGGAGGGACCCACAGATACGCAGTATTTT
TRBV9,TRBD2,NA,TRBJ2-1,CASSVGTSDYNEQFF,TGTGCCAGCAGCGTTGGGACTAGCGACTACAATGAGCAGTTCTTC
TRBV30,TRBD1,once,TRBJ1-5,CAWSRGRGQPQHF,TGTGCCTGGAGTAGGGGGCGAGGACAGCCCCAGCATTTT
TRBV19,NA,NA,TRBJ2-2,CASSIPPVAPTLAGELFF,TGTGCCAGTAGTATCCCCCCGGTGGCACCCACGTTGGCCGGGGAGCTGTTTTTT
TRBV28,NA,many,TRBJ2-2,CASRNSLGYGELFF,TGTGCCAGCCGAAACTCCCTCGGTTACGGGGAGCTGTTTTTT
TRBV27,NA,NA,TRBJ2-5,CASSLFGTRRETQYF,TGTGCCAGCAGTTTATTCGGGACCAGGAGAGAGACCCAGTACTTC
TRBV20-1,NA,NA,TRBJ1-2,CSATGQYGYTF,TGCAGTGCAACAGGACAGTATGGCTACACCTTC
TRBV7-2,TRBD2,NA,TRBJ2-2,CASSATSGSGTGELFF,TGTGCCAGCAGCGCTACTAGCGGGAGCGGCACCGGGGAGCTGTTTTTT
TRBV9,TRBD2,NA,TRBJ2-5,CASSARGLAGETQYF,TGTGCCAGCAGCGCCCGGGGACTAGCGGGAGAGACCCAGTACTTC
TRBV7-2,NA,many,TRBJ2-3,CASSSLKDTQYF,TGTGCCAGCAGCTCACTAAAAGATACGCAGTATTTT
TRBV11-2,TRBD1,few,TRBJ1-2,CASSEEGQGHGYTF,TGTGCCAGCAGCGAGGAGGGACAGGGCCATGGCTACACCTTC
TRBV28,TRBD1,few,TRBJ1-5,CASSPPDRGYSNQPQHF,TGTGCCAGCAGTCCACCGGACAGGGGGTATAGCAATCAGCCCCAGCATTTT
TRBV20-1,TRBD2,many,TRBJ2-1,CSARSPSSGRQGEQFF,TGCAGTGCTAGATCCCCTTCTAGCGGGAGGCAGGGTGAGCAGTTCTTC
TRBV5-1,TRBD2,many,TRBJ2-1,CASSLELAANNEQFF,TGCGCCAGCAGCTTGGAGCTAGCGGCAAACAATGAGCAGTTCTTC
TRBV5-1,NA,few,TRBJ2-7,CASSRGAGSGEQYF,TGCGCCAGCAGCCGGGGGGCAGGGTCTGGCGAGCAGTACTTC
TRBV2,NA,NA,TRBJ2-3,CASSAISSTDTQYF,TGTGCCAGCAGTGCTATTTCTAGCACAGATACGCAGTATTTT
TRBV10-3,TRBD1,few,TRBJ1-4,CAISRDSYEKLFF,TGTGCCATCAGCCGGGACAGCTATGAAAAACTGTTTTTT
TRBV18,NA,few,TRBJ2-4,CASSPPSKPLAKNIQYF,TGTGCCAGCTCACCACCTTCAAAACCACTAGCCAAAAACATTCAGTACTTC
TRBV9,TRBD2,NA,TRBJ2-7,CASSVGGLAGSYEQYF,TGTGCCAGCAGCGTAGGGGGACTAGCGGGGTCCTACGAGCAGTACTTC
TRBV5-1,NA,few,TRBJ2-1,CASSFRAPSSYNEQFF,TGCGCCAGCAGCTTCAGGGCCCCCTCCTCCTACAATGAGCAGTTCTTC
TRBV5-1,NA,NA,TRBJ1-5,CASSLAGAAEEPQHF,TGCGCCAGCAGCTTGGCCGGCGCGGCCGAGGAGCCCCAGCATTTT
TRBV5-5,TRBD2,NA,TRBJ2-7,CASSLFPRSGSFDEQYF,TGTGCCAGCAGCTTGTTCCCCCGAAGCGGGAGTTTCGACGAGCAGTACTTC
TRBV25-1,NA,few,TRBJ1-1,CASSGEVNTEAFF,TGTGCCAGCAGTGGCGAAGTGAACACTGAAGCTTTCTTT
TRBV4-3,TRBD1,few,TRBJ1-2,CASSQEHPGGRTYGYTF,TGCGCCAGCAGCCAAGAACACCCAGGGGGGCGGACCTATGGCTACACCTTC
TRBV12-3/TRBV12-4,NA,few,TRBJ1-3,CASSLRYSGNTIYF,TGTGCCAGCAGTCTGCGTTACTCTGGAAACACCATATATTTT
TRBV29-1,TRBD1,few,TRBJ1-5,CSVGGTDVNQPQHF,TGCAGCGTTGGGGGGACAGACGTGAATCAGCCCCAGCATTTT
TRBV6-2/TRBV6-3,TRBD2,many,TRBJ2-1,CASSYGGRASGAHNEQFF,TGTGCCAGCAGTTACGGGGGAAGGGCTAGCGGGGCCCACAATGAGCAGTTCTTC
TRBV20-1,NA,few,TRBJ2-3,CSAGEGGSVADTQYF,TGCAGTGCCGGTGAAGGGGGATCAGTGGCAGATACGCAGTATTTT
TRBV7-2,NA,few,TRBJ2-1,CASSLGLRDEQFF,TGTGCCAGCAGCTTGGGCCTAAGAGATGAGCAGTTCTTC